This T cell receptor beta chain was found in a study of a mutant IDH1 vaccine in newly diagnosed glioma. Study information: Eight vaccine doses were administered to patients at weeks 1, 3, 5, 7, 11, 15, 19 and 23. Vaccines were begun 4-6 weeks after radiotherapy alone, or with temozolomide cycles.

The time point was: week 11, during vaccination. Vaccination used 300 ug of mutant IDH1 20-mer peptide per dose, with topical imiquimod. This CDR3 spans 14 amino acids. Germline lookup yields CDR1 MNHEY and CDR2 SVGAGI. V lost 2 bases and J lost 3, with 10 bases in between. Concerning this clone: The antigen is unknown.

TCRdb's copy holds only in-frame clones and misses some; the assay was immunoSEQ multiplex PCR. The sample yields around 26,000 clones, 55% to 75% seen once. The receptor was derived from a man between 18 and 35 years old with glioma. Some clones in this sample may be carry-over from other donors' samples. The specimen was peripheral blood mononuclear cells (PBMCs), collected from a glioma patient whose treatment included an IDH1 peptide vaccine. J is TRBJ1-1 and V is TRBV6-5; D perhaps matches TRBD1 (5 bases). CDR3 bases: TGTGCCAGCAGTTACGCAGGGTGGGACACTGAAGCTTTCTTT. Its translation: CASSYAGWDTEAFF.